This note documents a single TCR beta chain sequence. Antigen specificity is unknown. These data belong to a study of cytomegalovirus exposure and HLA in healthy donors. The overall study: Roughly 85 million unique TCRs from HLA-typed donors made up an early data release.

Study-wide findings and caveats: Presence/absence analysis assumed near-uniform sequencing depth across donors.

In the PCR, 60 Vbeta and 13 Jbeta primers were used. Profiling relied on immunoSEQ multiplex PCR, and the TCRdb table lists in-frame clones only, not all of them. The repertoire has about 190,000 clones, over 70% of them found once; the top ten carry less than 4.5%. The specimen sequenced was PBMCs. This receptor was identified in a man between 45 and 60 years old in good health and CMV-seronegative.

The CDR3 DNA sequence: TGTGCCAGCAGCTTCGCGGGACTAGCGGGGGTCGGGTCCTACAATGAGCAGTTCTTC. This codes for CASSFAGLAGVGSYNEQFF. The chain joins TRBV7-2 to TRBJ2-1; 14 positions match TRBD2. The CDR3 consists of 19 residues. V trimming: 3 bases; J trimming: 1 base; junction bases outside the gene matches: 8. Germline V lookup: CDR1 SGHTA, CDR2 FQGNSA.